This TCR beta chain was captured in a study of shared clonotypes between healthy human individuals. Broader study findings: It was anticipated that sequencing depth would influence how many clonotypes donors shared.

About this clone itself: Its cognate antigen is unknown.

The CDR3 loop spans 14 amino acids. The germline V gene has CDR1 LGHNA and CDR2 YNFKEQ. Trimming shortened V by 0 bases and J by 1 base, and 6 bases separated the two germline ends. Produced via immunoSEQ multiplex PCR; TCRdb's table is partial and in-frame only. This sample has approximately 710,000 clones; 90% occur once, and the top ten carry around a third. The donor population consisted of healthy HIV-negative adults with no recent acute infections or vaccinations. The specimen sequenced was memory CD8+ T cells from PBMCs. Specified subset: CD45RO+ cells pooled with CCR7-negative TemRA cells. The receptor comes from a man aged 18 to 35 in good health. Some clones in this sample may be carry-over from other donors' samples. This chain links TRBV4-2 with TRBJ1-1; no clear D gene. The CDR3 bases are TGTGCCAGCAGCCAAGAGTTCGCGAACACTGAAGCTTTCTTT. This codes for CASSQEFANTEAFF.